This T cell receptor (beta chain) was retrieved from a study of blood T cells in healthy people across ages. The study's findings and limits: The study found more naive CD4+ cells and higher diversity in long-lived than aged donors. Unsorted PBMC input precluded a conclusive naive versus antigen-experienced comparison. While age rose, TCR beta diversity per million T cells dropped in a roughly linear way.

Next came a second PCR, run for about 7 to 11 cycles, which used a sample-barcoded 5' primer along with a J-beta primer mix. Using its own MiXCR run on the 5' RACE reads, TCRdb lists one record per CDR3 protein. The table lists about 1.5 million distinct CDR3 sequences, around 42% of them singletons. This clonotype has more than one count but fewer than ten. Its matching antigen is unknown. This clonotype originated in a woman in her late teens or twenties in good health. The sequencing sample was made of blood.

The CDR3 nucleotides read TGTGCCAGCAGCTTAGAGGCTAGCGGGATAACGAGGGAGACCCAGTACTTC. The encoded protein is CASSLEASGITRETQYF. The chain combines TRBV13 with TRBJ2-5, with 9 bases that match TRBD2. This CDR3 comprises 17 residues. V was clipped by 1 base and J by 5 bases; unmatched bases: 11. CDR1 is PRHDT and CDR2 is FYEKMQ in the germline V gene (reference sequence).